This section outlines one TCR beta chain sequence together with its context. Its matching antigen is unknown. The read halts 3 residues ahead of the CDR3 end, with the missing end drawn from the germline J gene. All participants had a single incident cervical HPV16 infection, and prevalent HPV16 infections were excluded. Cervical HPV DNA detected by MY09/MY11 PCR, typed by dot-blot. This sample was included in a study of T cells in women clearing cervical HPV infection. Study-wide results and caveats: Repertoire richness, not evenness, was significantly elevated in CIN3+ cases versus controls.

TCR beta CDR3 amplified by multiplex PCR from roughly 1,100 ng genomic DNA. Assay: immunoSEQ multiplex PCR; the TCRdb copy retains only in-frame clones and omits some. Its listing shows around 31,000 clones. From germline, CDR1 is SGHTA and CDR2 FQGNSA. This CDR3 contains 15 residues. Germline trimming cut 5 bases from V and 1 base from J; bases unmatched to any gene: 5. The gene calls are TRBV7-2 and TRBJ2-7; the match to TRBD2 covers 10 bases. The sample consisted of blood buffy coat. This receptor was taken from a woman aged 18-69 years with a cervical HPV16 infection that either progressed to CIN3+ or cleared (not recorded which). CDR3 DNA, as far as it was read: TGTGCCAGCAGCCCCCGTAGCGGGGGGTCCTACGAG. As protein: CASSPRSGGSYE. The CDR3 in full is CASSPRSGGSYEQYF.